This T cell receptor beta chain was found in a study of T-cell memory formation after mild COVID-19. Study information: Each donor largely had its own TCR clusters.

The germline gives CDR1 SGHDT, CDR2 YYEEEE. Trimming stripped 0 bases from V and 7 bases from J, with 22 bases between. The CDR3 is 17 amino acids. Regarding the study as a whole: CD8+ contracting clones occupied EMRA, while CD4+ ones occupied mainly CM and EM. Pre-infection memory held some responding clones, suggesting pre-existing cross-reactive T cells responded.

TCRdb recomputed calls from the 5' RACE reads with MiXCR, one row per CDR3 protein. The sample carries 65,000 to 95,000 distinct CDR3 sequences, more than 10% recorded once. Note on this clonotype: Its cognate antigen is unknown.

The origin of this receptor is a man in his late teens or twenties who had mild COVID-19 (a few samples of this study predate the infection). Cell type and time point are not known. The sample taken for sequencing was PBMCs or a T cell subset sorted from them (not recorded which). The chain employs TRBV5-6 and TRBJ2-5, with D perhaps assigned TRBD1 or TRBD2 (5 bases each). CDR3 nucleotide sequence: TGTGCCAGCAGCTTGGTTTTAGGGACGGCGGCCCTGTGGACCCAGTACTTC. Translation gives CASSLVLGTAALWTQYF.